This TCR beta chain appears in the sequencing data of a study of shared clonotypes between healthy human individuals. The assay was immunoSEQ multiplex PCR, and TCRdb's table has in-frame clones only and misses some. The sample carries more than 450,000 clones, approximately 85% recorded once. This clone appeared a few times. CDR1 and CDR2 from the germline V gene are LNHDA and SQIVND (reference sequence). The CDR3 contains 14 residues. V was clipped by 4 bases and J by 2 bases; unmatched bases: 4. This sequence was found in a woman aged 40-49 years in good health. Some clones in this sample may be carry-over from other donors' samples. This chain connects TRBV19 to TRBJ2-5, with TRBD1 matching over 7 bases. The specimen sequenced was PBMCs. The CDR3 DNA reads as TGTGCCAGTAGTACACAGGGGATGCAAGAGACCCAGTACTTC. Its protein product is CASSTQGMQETQYF.